The clone carrying this T cell receptor beta chain was counted many times. What it recognizes is unknown. The sample originates from a study of T cells in Graves' hyperthyroidism and ophthalmopathy. Broader study findings: The majority of expanded thyroid clonotypes above 0.001 also appeared in blood.

It was RNA transcripts that yielded the amplified TCR beta CDR3 regions. HTBI primers were used for first-round RT-PCR of the TCR CDR3. TCRdb analysed the multiplex PCR reads with MiXCR anew, one entry per CDR3 protein. The table shows under 400,000 distinct CDR3 sequences, with roughly 17% occurring only once. CDR1 is SEHNR, CDR2 FQNEAQ, per germline (reference sequence). CDR3 length equals 13 residues. V shed 7 bases and J shed 6 bases, with 13 bases lying between them. The receptor comes from a man aged 25-40 years with Graves' hyperthyroidism. The chain employs TRBV7-9 and TRBJ2-4, with D uncertain. The sample consisted of blood. CDR3 sequence reads: CASTLGTGNIQYF. The CDR3 nucleotides are TGTGCCAGCACCCTCGGTACGGGAAACATTCAGTACTTC.